Below, 10 T cell receptor beta chains from the same sample are listed, as sequenced in a study of human T cells and chemical hapten exposure. Time point specified: healthy volunteer bleed at 2 weeks. Whole blood, unfractionated, served as the material for total RNA extraction. Using its own MiXCR run on the RACE reads, TCRdb lists one record per CDR3 protein. This sample has more than 70,000 distinct CDR3 sequences, with approximately 8.2% found just once. The sequenced material came from whole blood. The receptor set was obtained from a female donor in good health. Some clones in this sample may be carry-over from other donors' samples.

This sequence joins TRBV12-3 or TRBV12-4 and TRBJ2-4; D is possibly TRBD2 (7 bases). V gave up 6 bases and J gave up 3 bases, with 15 bases separating them. This CDR3 region has 15 residues. CDR3 DNA sequence: TGTGCCAGCAGAGGGGGGGCGGGAATCAAAAACATTCAGTACTTC. Protein: CASRGGAGIKNIQYF.

The V call is TRBV20-1, the J call TRBJ1-1, with 10 bases fitting TRBD1. In germline, CDR1 is DFQATT, CDR2 SNEGSKA (reference sequence). With V trimmed by 2 bases and J by 7 bases, 19 bases remained unmatched. This CDR3 contains 18 residues. This CDR3 is CSARSWTGGFKGTFEAFF. CDR3 nucleotide sequence: TGCAGTGCTAGAAGTTGGACAGGGGGTTTCAAAGGAACTTTTGAAGCTTTCTTT.

The chain recombines TRBV12-3 or TRBV12-4 with TRBJ2-7; no reliable D call. This CDR3 is built from 14 residues. The V end was cut by 4 bases, the J end by 0 bases, with 10 bases between. CDR3 protein: CASSSLGLSYEQYF. DNA for the CDR3: TGTGCCAGCAGTTCCCTTGGTCTCTCCTACGAGCAGTACTTC.

This clonotype has at least ten counts. The chain joins TRBV7-2 to TRBJ2-7, with 7 bases aligning to TRBD1. Germline-derived CDR1 and CDR2 are SGHTA and FQGNSA. The CDR3 covers 17 residues. With V trimmed by 1 base and J by 4 bases, 13 bases remained unmatched. Here the CDR3 reads CASSLVVSGTVPYEQYF. In nucleotides, the CDR3 is TGTGCCAGCAGCTTAGTAGTTTCGGGGACAGTGCCATACGAGCAGTACTTC.

The chain carries TRBV12-5 and TRBJ1-2; no reliable D call. Trimming took off 0 bases at V and 8 bases at J, with 19 bases between the two ends. The CDR3 runs 16 residues. Germline V CDR1 and CDR2: LGHNT, FRNRAP. Written as DNA, the CDR3 is TGTGCTAGTGGTTTGGTCCCGGGATTCTCCTCGACCGGCTACACCTTC. This translates into CASGLVPGFSSTGYTF.

This clonotype came up a few times. The J gene is TRBJ2-3, the V gene TRBV5-1; tentative D call: TRBD1 (6 bases). V dropped 8 bases and J dropped 2 bases, with 12 bases sitting between them. The CDR3 totals 13 residues. Germline CDR1 and CDR2: SGHRS and YFSETQ. The CDR3, as DNA: TGCGCCAGTCATCGGGACAACACAGATACGCAGTATTTT. This translates into CASHRDNTDTQYF.

The chain joins TRBV19 to TRBJ2-1; D ambiguous. CDR3 length: 16 amino acids. The V gene's germline CDR1 is LNHDA and CDR2 SQIVND (reference sequence). Deletions cut 4 bases from V and 2 bases from J, with 15 bases between. The CDR3 is CASSRTKGGPYNEQFF. Here the CDR3 DNA reads TGTGCCAGTAGTAGAACCAAGGGTGGGCCCTACAATGAGCAGTTCTTC.

This clonotype has only a few counts. The rearrangement joins TRBV24-1 to TRBJ2-1; 9 bases align to TRBD1. The CDR3 spans 15 residues. V was clipped by 3 bases and J by 8 bases; unmatched bases: 7. CDR1 is KGHDR, CDR2 SFDVKD, per germline. CDR3 in amino acids: CATSDRRTGVHEQFF. The CDR3, as DNA: TGTGCCACCAGTGATCGTCGGACAGGGGTCCATGAGCAGTTCTTC.

This clonotype was seen many times. The chain combines TRBV9 with TRBJ2-7; 11 nucleotides agree with TRBD2. CDR3 length: 15 residues. V lost 3 bases to trimming and J lost 6 bases; unmatched junction nucleotides: 8. Germline V lookup: CDR1 SGDLS, CDR2 YYNGEE. CDR3 in DNA: TGTGCCAGCAGCGCACAGACTAGCGGGGTCGCCGAGCAGTACTTC. This translates into CASSAQTSGVAEQYF.

This clonotype was detected a few times. The J gene is TRBJ2-1, the V gene TRBV12-3 or TRBV12-4, with 7 bases matching TRBD2. The CDR3 consists of 17 residues. V was pared by 5 bases and J by 6 bases, with 16 bases of the junction left unmatched. CDR3 bases: TGTGCCAGCAGTCCTACTTTGGCGGGGGTACTACTCAATGAGCAGTTCTTC. It is translated as CASSPTLAGVLLNEQFF.